A selection of T cell receptor beta chains follows, all from one sample in a study of blood T cell repertoires in COVID-19. Measured with immunoSEQ multiplex PCR; TCRdb has only the in-frame clones, and not every one. The sample yields some 50,000 clones, approximately 90% seen once. The specimen sequenced was peripheral blood. All receptors derive from a human donor in a cohort sampled during active COVID-19. CDR3s include the opening cysteine and the closing phenylalanine or tryptophan. Each record gives: D gene, V gene, J gene, CDR3 protein, CDR3 DNA. The D gene is left open where the match is weak.

d_gene: -
v_gene: TRBV27
j_gene: TRBJ2-7
CDR3aa: CASSKPRFAAAGPLGQYF
CDR3nt: TGTGCCAGCAGCAAACCCCGTTTCGCCGCGGCGGGACCTCTCGGGCAGTACTTC

d_gene: TRBD1
v_gene: TRBV7-2
j_gene: TRBJ1-6
CDR3aa: CASSFRQGRSYNSPLHF
CDR3nt: TGTGCCAGCAGCTTCCGACAGGGCCGATCCTATAATTCACCCCTCCACTTT

d_gene: -
v_gene: TRBV28
j_gene: TRBJ1-5
CDR3aa: CASFPDSYNQPQHF
CDR3nt: TGTGCCAGCTTTCCAGACAGTTACAATCAGCCCCAGCATTTT

d_gene: TRBD1
v_gene: TRBV7-2
j_gene: TRBJ2-3
CDR3aa: CASRPNSRDRAITDTQYF
CDR3nt: TGTGCCAGCAGACCAAACTCCCGGGACAGGGCGATAACAGATACGCAGTATTTT

d_gene: -
v_gene: TRBV2
j_gene: TRBJ2-7
CDR3aa: CASSGHAEQYF
CDR3nt: TGTGCCAGCAGTGGGCACGCCGAGCAGTACTTC

d_gene: -
v_gene: TRBV6-5
j_gene: TRBJ1-2
CDR3aa: CASSPGRAGAGGYTF
CDR3nt: TGTGCCAGCAGTCCGGGTCGGGCAGGGGCCGGTGGCTACACCTTC

d_gene: TRBD2
v_gene: TRBV5-1
j_gene: TRBJ2-3
CDR3aa: CASSRGLAGSTDTQYF
CDR3nt: TGCGCCAGCAGCAGGGGACTAGCGGGGAGCACAGATACGCAGTATTTT

d_gene: -
v_gene: TRBV28
j_gene: TRBJ1-2
CDR3aa: CATTLSYGYTF
CDR3nt: TGTGCCACCACGTTGAGCTATGGCTACACCTTC

d_gene: -
v_gene: TRBV6-5
j_gene: TRBJ2-7
CDR3aa: CASSSLRSGFSYEQYF
CDR3nt: TGTGCCAGCAGTTCTCTCCGTAGCGGCTTCTCCTACGAGCAGTACTTC

d_gene: TRBD2
v_gene: TRBV5-1
j_gene: TRBJ2-7
CDR3aa: CASSLDLGLAGYEQYF
CDR3nt: TGCGCCAGCAGCTTGGATCTCGGACTAGCGGGATACGAGCAGTACTTC

d_gene: -
v_gene: TRBV6-5
j_gene: TRBJ2-1
CDR3aa: CASWPGSSSYNEQFF
CDR3nt: TGTGCCAGCTGGCCCGGGTCGAGCTCCTACAATGAGCAGTTCTTC

d_gene: -
v_gene: TRBV15
j_gene: TRBJ2-1
CDR3aa: CATSKQQDFNNEQFF
CDR3nt: TGTGCCACCAGCAAACAACAGGATTTCAACAATGAGCAGTTCTTC

d_gene: -
v_gene: TRBV13
j_gene: TRBJ1-1
CDR3aa: CASSFTGQRSNTEAFF
CDR3nt: TGTGCCAGCAGCTTCACAGGACAGCGATCGAACACTGAAGCTTTCTTT

d_gene: TRBD1
v_gene: TRBV7-8
j_gene: TRBJ1-3
CDR3aa: CASSPRDRASGNTIYF
CDR3nt: TGTGCCAGCAGCCCACGGGACAGGGCCTCTGGAAACACCATATATTTT

d_gene: -
v_gene: TRBV18
j_gene: TRBJ2-7
CDR3aa: CASSPPTSYEQYF
CDR3nt: TGTGCCAGCTCACCACCCACTTCCTACGAGCAGTACTTC

d_gene: -
v_gene: TRBV4-2
j_gene: TRBJ2-1
CDR3aa: CASSQGRTDEQFF
CDR3nt: TGTGCCAGCAGCCAAGGAAGAACTGATGAGCAGTTCTTC

d_gene: -
v_gene: TRBV6-2/TRBV6-3
j_gene: TRBJ2-3
CDR3aa: CASSSPIRFTDTQYF
CDR3nt: TGTGCCAGCAGTTCCCCGATCCGGTTTACAGATACGCAGTATTTT

d_gene: TRBD2
v_gene: TRBV11-2
j_gene: TRBJ2-2
CDR3aa: CASSFLAGVVGELFF
CDR3nt: TGTGCCAGCAGCTTTCTAGCGGGAGTTGTCGGGGAGCTGTTTTTT

d_gene: -
v_gene: TRBV10-2
j_gene: TRBJ1-1
CDR3aa: CASSALGVTEAFF
CDR3nt: TGCGCCAGCAGTGCCCTAGGGGTCACTGAAGCTTTCTTT

d_gene: TRBD2
v_gene: TRBV5-8
j_gene: TRBJ2-2
CDR3aa: CASSLSSGWNTGELFF
CDR3nt: TGTGCCAGCAGCTTATCTAGCGGGTGGAACACCGGGGAGCTGTTTTTT

d_gene: -
v_gene: TRBV5-4
j_gene: TRBJ2-6
CDR3aa: CASSPGPSSGANVLTF
CDR3nt: TGTGCCAGCAGCCCGGGTCCAAGCTCTGGGGCCAACGTCCTGACTTTC

d_gene: TRBD1
v_gene: TRBV7-2
j_gene: TRBJ2-7
CDR3aa: CASSHISAPDGQGEQYF
CDR3nt: TGTGCCAGCAGCCACATTTCGGCGCCTGATGGACAGGGGGAGCAGTACTTC

d_gene: TRBD1
v_gene: TRBV5-4
j_gene: TRBJ1-6
CDR3aa: CASGVGTGYNSPLHF
CDR3nt: TGTGCCAGCGGGGTGGGGACAGGTTATAATTCACCCCTCCACTTT

d_gene: -
v_gene: TRBV2
j_gene: TRBJ2-1
CDR3aa: CASSPGGHSYNEQFF
CDR3nt: TGTGCCAGCAGTCCCGGCGGCCACTCCTACAATGAGCAGTTCTTC

d_gene: TRBD2
v_gene: TRBV5-1
j_gene: TRBJ2-1
CDR3aa: CASSGLAGDEQFF
CDR3nt: TGCGCCAGCAGTGGACTAGCGGGAGATGAGCAGTTCTTC